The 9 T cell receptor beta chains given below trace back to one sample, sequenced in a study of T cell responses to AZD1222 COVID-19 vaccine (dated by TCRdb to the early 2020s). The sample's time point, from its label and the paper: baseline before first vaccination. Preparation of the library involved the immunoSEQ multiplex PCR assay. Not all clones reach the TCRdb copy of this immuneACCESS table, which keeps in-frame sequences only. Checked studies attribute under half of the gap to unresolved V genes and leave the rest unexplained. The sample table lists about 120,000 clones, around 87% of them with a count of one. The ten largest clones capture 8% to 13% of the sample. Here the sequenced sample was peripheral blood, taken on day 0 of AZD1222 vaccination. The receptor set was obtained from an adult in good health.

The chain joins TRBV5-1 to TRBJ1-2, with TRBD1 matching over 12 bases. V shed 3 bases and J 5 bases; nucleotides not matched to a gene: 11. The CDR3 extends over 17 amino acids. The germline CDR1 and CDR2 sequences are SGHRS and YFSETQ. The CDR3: CASSSTRDRGPGYGYTF. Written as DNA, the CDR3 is TGCGCCAGCAGCTCTACCCGGGACAGGGGGCCGGGGTATGGCTACACCTTC.

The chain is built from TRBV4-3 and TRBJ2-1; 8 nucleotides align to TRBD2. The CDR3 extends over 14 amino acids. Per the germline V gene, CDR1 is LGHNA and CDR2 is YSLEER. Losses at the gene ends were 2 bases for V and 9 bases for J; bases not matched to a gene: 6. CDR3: CASSQHGRAGEQFF. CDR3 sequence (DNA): TGCGCCAGCAGCCAACACGGGAGGGCGGGTGAGCAGTTCTTC.

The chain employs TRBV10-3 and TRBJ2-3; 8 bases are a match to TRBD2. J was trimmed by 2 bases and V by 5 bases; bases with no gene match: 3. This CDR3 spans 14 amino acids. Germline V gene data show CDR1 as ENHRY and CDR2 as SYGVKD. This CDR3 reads CAISPAGDTDTQYF. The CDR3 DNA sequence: TGTGCCATCAGTCCAGCGGGAGACACAGATACGCAGTATTTT.

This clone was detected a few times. CDR3 nucleotide sequence: TGTGCCAGCAGGCCCCCCTTGAGACAGGGGGCGATGAAGACCCAGTACTTC. Amino acid sequence: CASRPPLRQGAMKTQYF. The chain has TRBV7-8 and TRBJ2-5; 10 bases align to TRBD1. J was trimmed by 6 bases and V by 6 bases; bases with no gene match: 16. Germline-derived CDR1 and CDR2 are SGHVS and FQNEAQ. This CDR3 is built from 17 residues.

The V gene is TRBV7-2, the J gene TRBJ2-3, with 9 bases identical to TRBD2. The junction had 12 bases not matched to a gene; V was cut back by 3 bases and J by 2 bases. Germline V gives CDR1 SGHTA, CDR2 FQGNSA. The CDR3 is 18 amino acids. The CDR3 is CASSLILAGLASTDTQYF. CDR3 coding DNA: TGTGCCAGCAGCTTGATCTTGGCAGGACTAGCGTCCACAGATACGCAGTATTTT.

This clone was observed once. CDR3 in DNA: TGTGCCAGCAGCTTAGGGGTCGCCGGGACAGGGGGCGACGAGCAGTACTTC. This codes for CASSLGVAGTGGDEQYF. The chain is built from TRBV7-9 and TRBJ2-7; 12 nucleotides match TRBD1. After removal of 1 base from V and 5 bases from J, the junction contained 9 bases not matched to a gene. Germline CDR1 is SEHNR and CDR2 is FQNEAQ (reference sequence). The CDR3 sequence is 17 residues long.

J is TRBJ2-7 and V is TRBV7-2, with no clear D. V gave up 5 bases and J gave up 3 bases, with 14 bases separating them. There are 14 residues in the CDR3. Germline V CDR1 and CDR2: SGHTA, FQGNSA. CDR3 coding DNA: TGTGCCAGCAGCGAAACAGTAGCCGTCTACGAGCAGTACTTC. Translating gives CASSETVAVYEQYF.

CDR3 DNA: TGTGCCAGTACCGTCTCGACAAGGATACATCGGGAGCTGTTTTTT. Protein product: CASTVSTRIHRELFF. The V call is TRBV19, the J call TRBJ2-2; D ambiguous. Trimming cost V 7 bases and J 9 bases, with 21 bases left between them. The CDR3 length is 15 residues. Germline V gene sequence: CDR1 LNHDA, CDR2 SQIVND (reference sequence).

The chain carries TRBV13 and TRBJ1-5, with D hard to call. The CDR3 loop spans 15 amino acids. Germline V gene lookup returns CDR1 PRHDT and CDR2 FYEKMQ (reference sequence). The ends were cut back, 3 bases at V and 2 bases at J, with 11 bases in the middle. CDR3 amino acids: CASSFRASGNQPQHF. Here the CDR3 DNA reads TGTGCCAGCAGCTTTCGCGCCTCGGGCAATCAGCCCCAGCATTTT.